These 10 T cell receptor beta chains originate from one sample sequenced in a study of Ad26.COV2.S vaccination and SARS-CoV-2 variants. As to treatment: around 19 received Ad26.COV2.S at low or high dose, single or two shots; several received placebo; per-sample allocation not given. Sampling was performed 63 days after the first vaccine or placebo injection. The repertoire was sequenced with immunoSEQ multiplex PCR; TCRdb's copy has only in-frame clones and lacks some. The sample has fewer than 400,000 clones; approximately 80% are singletons. The specimen was peripheral blood, collected in a trial of Ad26.COV2.S vaccine versus placebo. All receptors derive from a person between 18 and 60 years old who received the Ad26.COV2.S COVID-19 vaccine or a placebo.

V gene TRBV11-2 combines with J gene TRBJ2-1; weak D call: TRBD2 (5 bases). V shed 8 bases and J shed 0 bases, with 14 bases lying between them. Looked up from germline, CDR1 is SGHAT and CDR2 is FQNNGV. The CDR3 length is 15 residues. CDR3 sequence (DNA): TGTGCCAGCGGGCTCGGAGGTGGCTCCTACAATGAGCAGTTCTTC. Protein: CASGLGGGSYNEQFF.

This clone was counted between two and nine times. The chain recombines TRBV28 with TRBJ1-2; weak D call: TRBD1 (6 bases). V lost 6 bases and J lost 0, with 14 bases in between. Germline CDR1 MDHEN, CDR2 SYDVKM. This CDR3 comprises 15 residues. Written as DNA, the CDR3 is TGTGCCAGCAGACTAGGTGGGGGCCCTAACTATGGCTACACCTTC. Translation: CASRLGGGPNYGYTF.

The rearrangement uses TRBV5-1 and TRBJ1-2, with unresolved D. CDR3 length: 12 amino acids. CDR1 SGHRS and CDR2 YFSETQ come from the germline V gene. With 0 bases removed from V and 12 bases from J, the gap between germline ends came to 12 bases. The CDR3 DNA sequence: TGCGCCAGCAGCTTGGAGGGTATACATAACACCTTC. This translates into CASSLEGIHNTF.

This clone was recorded once. V is TRBV7-8 and J is TRBJ2-7; D gene unclear. The CDR3 is made up of 13 amino acids. Looked up from germline, CDR1 is SGHVS and CDR2 is FQNEAQ. V gave up 5 bases and J gave up 7 bases, with 15 bases separating them. The chain's CDR3 is CASSPSRPKEQYF. The CDR3 DNA reads as TGTGCCAGCAGCCCTAGTAGGCCTAAGGAGCAGTACTTC.

The chain couples TRBV4-2 to TRBJ2-7; no firm D call. The CDR3 is made up of 14 amino acids. Trimming pared 1 base from V and 2 bases from J, leaving 9 bases between. From germline, CDR1 is LGHNA and CDR2 YNFKEQ. The CDR3, as DNA: TGTGCCAGCAGCCAAGCTCAGGACCCCTACGAGCAGTACTTC. Encoded protein: CASSQAQDPYEQYF.

The chain employs TRBV6-1 and TRBJ2-7, with D tentatively TRBD2 (5 bases). Trimming stripped 1 base from V and 0 bases from J, with 13 bases between. From germline, CDR1 is MNHNS and CDR2 SASEGT. The CDR3 runs to 16 residues. In nucleotides, the CDR3 is TGTGCCAGCAGTGAAGGTCCAGCGAGGGCCTCCTACGAGCAGTACTTC. Protein sequence: CASSEGPARASYEQYF.

V and J are TRBV27 and TRBJ2-1; tentatively, D is TRBD2 (6 bases). The CDR3 extends over 15 amino acids. The V end was cut by 0 bases, the J end by 9 bases, with 15 bases between. Germline-derived CDR1 and CDR2 are MNHEY and SMNVEV (reference sequence). The DNA of the CDR3 is TGTGCCAGCAGTTTATCCCGGGCGGGACGGGCTGAGCAGTTCTTC. This gives the protein CASSLSRAGRAEQFF.

This clone was seen once. The chain links TRBV5-6 to TRBJ1-2; D call uncertain. The V and J ends lost 1 base and 4 bases respectively, with 11 bases between them. CDR3 length: 14 residues. Germline assignment: CDR1 SGHDT and CDR2 YYEEEE. The CDR3 region is CASSLSMVTYGYTF. CDR3 in DNA: TGTGCCAGCAGCTTGTCGATGGTTACCTATGGCTACACCTTC.

The chain carries TRBV19 and TRBJ1-6; 7 positions match TRBD1. Germline CDR1 LNHDA, CDR2 SQIVND (reference sequence). J gave up 0 bases and V 7 bases, and 12 bases lay outside the gene matches. The CDR3 has 18 residues. The CDR3 nucleotides are TGTGCCAGTAACCCCCGGGGCAGGGGGAGCTCCTATAATTCACCCCTCCACTTT. It is translated as CASNPRGRGSSYNSPLHF.

V usage is TRBV5-1 and J usage is TRBJ2-1; D ambiguous. The germline V and J ends were trimmed by 0 bases and 5 bases, with 9 bases remaining between them. The germline V gene has CDR1 SGHRS and CDR2 YFSETQ. The CDR3 has 14 residues. CDR3 DNA: TGCGCCAGCAGCTTGGGAGATCTCAACAATGAGCAGTTCTTC. Protein: CASSLGDLNNEQFF.